The 22 T cell receptor beta chains below were found in one sample sequenced in a study of CD8 T cells in ankylosing spondylitis. TCRdb fed the 5' RACE reads into MiXCR, producing one record per CDR3 protein. The sample includes 200,000 to 250,000 distinct CDR3 sequences, over 30% of them seen just once. The sample comprised blood, either unsorted or a sorted T cell fraction (not recorded which). The receptor source for this set is a male donor with ankylosing spondylitis or in good health (not recorded which).

The chain uses TRBV6-1 and TRBJ2-2; 8 nucleotides agree with TRBD2. CDR3 length: 14 amino acids. V lost 6 bases and J lost 3; bases outside the gene matches: 3. Germline V gives CDR1 MNHNS, CDR2 SASEGT. The CDR3 loop is CASSPGGYTGELFF. As DNA, the CDR3 is TGTGCCAGCAGCCCGGGAGGGTACACCGGGGAGCTGTTTTTT.

This clonotype occurred many times. This sequence joins TRBV20-1 and TRBJ2-2; 9 bases line up with TRBD1. The junction had 22 bases not matched to a gene; V was cut back by 6 bases and J by 5 bases. Germline values: CDR1 DFQATT, CDR2 SNEGSKA (reference sequence). This CDR3 spans 19 amino acids. The CDR3 region is CSAKRPGQGKGWRTGELFF. The CDR3 DNA sequence: TGCAGTGCCAAAAGACCGGGACAGGGAAAGGGCTGGAGGACCGGGGAGCTGTTTTTT.

In this sample, this clonotype turned up a few times. The chain employs TRBV12-3 or TRBV12-4 and TRBJ2-5; TRBD2 is a possible D gene (5 bases). The CDR3 covers 15 residues. With 7 bases removed from V and 5 bases from J, the gap between germline ends came to 20 bases. The CDR3 nucleotides are TGTGCCAGCACCTCGGGATCCCAGGCGCGGGAGACCCAGTACTTC. Its translation: CASTSGSQARETQYF.

At least ten counts were recorded for this clonotype. CDR3 residues: CSTSTRYGYTF. The DNA of the CDR3 is TGCAGCACCTCCACACGGTATGGCTACACCTTC. The rearrangement links TRBV29-1 to TRBJ1-2; no clear D. Germline V gives CDR1 SQVTM, CDR2 ANQGSEA. V was trimmed by 8 bases and J by 5 bases, leaving 12 bases between them. The CDR3 length is 11 residues.

The V call is TRBV9, the J call TRBJ2-5, with D possibly TRBD1 on 6 matching bases. V was clipped by 4 bases and J by 5 bases, with 15 bases between them. This CDR3 region has 14 residues. Germline V gene lookup returns CDR1 SGDLS and CDR2 YYNGEE. The CDR3 DNA reads TGTGCCAGCAGCCCTACAGGGTATCCGGAGACCCAGTACTTC. This codes for CASSPTGYPETQYF.

CDR3 amino acids: CSVERGTGYTF. CDR3 DNA: TGCAGCGTTGAAAGGGGTACTGGCTACACCTTC. This chain links TRBV29-1 with TRBJ1-2; D possibly corresponds to TRBD1 (5 bases). The CDR3 has 11 residues. Looked up from germline, CDR1 is SQVTM and CDR2 is ANQGSEA. The ends were cut back, 2 bases at V and 7 bases at J, with 8 bases in the middle.

This clonotype was recorded a few times. The rearrangement links TRBV20-1 to TRBJ2-7; D ambiguous. Germline V gene data show CDR1 as DFQATT and CDR2 as SNEGSKA (reference sequence). Trimming took 3 bases from V and 8 from J, leaving 11 bases between them. CDR3 length: 11 amino acids. CDR3 region: CSASSGSKQYF. For the CDR3, the DNA is TGCAGTGCTAGTAGTGGGTCGAAGCAGTACTTC.

The rearrangement uses TRBV20-1 and TRBJ2-3, with 8 bases that match TRBD2. The ends lost 6 bases at V and 6 bases at J; junction bases unmatched: 11. This CDR3 comprises 14 residues. CDR1 is DFQATT and CDR2 is SNEGSKA in the germline V gene (reference sequence). The CDR3 loop is CSATTSGRLDTQYF. The CDR3 DNA reads as TGCAGTGCCACAACTAGCGGACGATTGGATACGCAGTATTTT.

This clonotype was counted between two and nine times. This sequence joins TRBV12-3 or TRBV12-4 and TRBJ2-7; possibly TRBD1 for D (5 bases). Trimming took 5 bases from V and 4 from J, leaving 9 bases between them. This CDR3 has 12 residues. CDR3 loop: CASSAAGYEQYF. CDR3 in DNA: TGTGCCAGCAGTGCGGCAGGGTACGAGCAGTACTTC.

V usage is TRBV20-1 and J usage is TRBJ2-5; tentatively, D is TRBD2 (6 bases). This CDR3 is built from 14 residues. The V gene's germline CDR1 is DFQATT and CDR2 SNEGSKA (reference sequence). V lost 0 bases and J lost 1, with 9 bases in between. The CDR3 reads CSARDRRGQETQYF. CDR3 sequence (DNA): TGCAGTGCTAGAGATAGGAGGGGCCAAGAGACCCAGTACTTC.

V is TRBV7-8 and J is TRBJ2-5; possibly TRBD2 for D (6 bases). This CDR3 is 17 amino acids long. CDR1 SGHVS and CDR2 FQNEAQ come from the germline V gene. Trimming cost V 2 bases and J 0 bases, with 16 bases left between them. CDR3 coding DNA: TGTGCCAGCAGCTTATATCAAGCGGGCGCGTACCAAGAGACCCAGTACTTC. Its translation is CASSLYQAGAYQETQYF.

This clonotype turned up a few times. This chain connects TRBV12-3 or TRBV12-4 to TRBJ2-3, with TRBD2 identical over 9 bases. Trimming removed 7 bases from V and 8 bases from J; junction bases left unmatched: 13. There are 15 residues in the CDR3. The CDR3 sequence is CASNQQRGDRSTQYF. The CDR3 region has the DNA TGTGCCAGCAATCAACAGCGGGGGGACCGCAGTACGCAGTATTTT.

The chain recombines TRBV15 with TRBJ2-5, with a possible D match to TRBD1 (6 bases). The CDR3 covers 14 residues. V lost 4 bases, J lost 4 bases, and 13 bases lay in between. Per the germline V gene, CDR1 is LNHNV and CDR2 is YYDKDF (reference sequence). CDR3 region: CATSIGVGAETQYF. The CDR3 nucleotides read TGTGCCACCAGCATTGGGGTGGGGGCAGAGACCCAGTACTTC.

This clonotype was counted a few times. The genes are TRBV7-3 and TRBJ2-1, with D tentatively TRBD1 or TRBD2 (5 bases each). Germline CDR1 and CDR2: SGHTA and FQGTGA. The CDR3 sequence is 16 residues long. V lost 4 bases and J lost 6, with 19 bases in between. In DNA, the CDR3 is TGTGCCAGCAGCTCGATCTTAGGGACGATTTGCAATGAGCAGTTCTTC. Encoded protein: CASSSILGTICNEQFF.

This clonotype was observed a few times. The chain recombines TRBV12-3 or TRBV12-4 with TRBJ1-6; D remains ambiguous. The CDR3 runs 14 residues. V gave up 6 bases and J gave up 1 base, with 7 bases separating them. The CDR3 coding sequence is TGTGCCAGCAGGACCGATTCCTATAATTCACCCCTCCACTTT. Residues: CASRTDSYNSPLHF.

There are a few counts of this clonotype. The chain uses TRBV29-1 and TRBJ2-1; possible D gene TRBD2, 6 bases. The germline CDR1 and CDR2 sequences are SQVTM and ANQGSEA. Trimming pared 4 bases from V and 8 bases from J, leaving 9 bases between. CDR3 size: 11 residues. The CDR3 sequence is CSVGEAYEQFF. The CDR3 bases are TGCAGCGTTGGGGAGGCGTATGAGCAGTTCTTC.

This clonotype was counted a single time. CDR3 sequence: CSARGGEGRQETQYF. DNA of the CDR3: TGCAGTGCTAGGGGGGGTGAGGGAAGACAAGAGACCCAGTACTTC. The chain employs TRBV20-1 and TRBJ2-5, with a possible D match to TRBD2 (6 bases). V dropped 3 bases and J dropped 2 bases, with 16 bases sitting between them. The germline CDR1 and CDR2 sequences are DFQATT and SNEGSKA (reference sequence). The CDR3 is 15 residues long.

In this sample, this clonotype turned up a few times. V gene TRBV5-1 combines with J gene TRBJ1-5; D gene uncertain. The CDR3 runs to 16 residues. V shed 4 bases and J shed 5 bases, with 19 bases lying between them. Germline lookup yields CDR1 SGHRS and CDR2 YFSETQ. The CDR3 DNA sequence: TGCGCCAGCAGCCTCCGGGAGCCTGGCTCCCATCAGCCCCAGCATTTT. Translated, it gives CASSLREPGSHQPQHF.

A few counts support this clonotype. V usage is TRBV20-1 and J usage is TRBJ1-6, with a tentative D call TRBD1 (5 bases). The germline V gene encodes CDR1 DFQATT and CDR2 SNEGSKA (reference sequence). The length of the CDR3 is 14 residues. Trimming removed 0 bases at V and 10 bases at J, with 13 bases between. This chain's CDR3 is CSARDQGRISPLHF. For the CDR3, the DNA is TGCAGTGCTAGAGATCAGGGCAGAATATCACCCCTCCACTTT.

This clonotype came up a few times. The chain recombines TRBV20-1 with TRBJ2-1; D is perhaps TRBD1 or TRBD2 (5 bases each). This CDR3 region has 13 residues. CDR1 and CDR2 from the germline V gene are DFQATT and SNEGSKA (reference sequence). Trimming stripped 5 bases from V and 5 bases from J, with 13 bases between. The CDR3 DNA reads TGCAGTGCTGAAGGGACCGAACACAATGAGCAGTTCTTC. It translates to CSAEGTEHNEQFF.

V and J are TRBV12-3 or TRBV12-4 and TRBJ2-7; D possibly uses TRBD1 or TRBD2 (5 bases each). V dropped 3 bases and J dropped 5 bases, with 23 bases sitting between them. The CDR3 loop spans 17 amino acids. CDR3 sequence reads: CASSFPVGPPSINEQYF. The CDR3 bases are TGTGCCAGCAGTTTCCCAGTGGGACCGCCTAGCATAAACGAGCAGTACTTC.

This clonotype was picked up a small number of times. The chain combines TRBV10-3 with TRBJ1-1; no reliable D call. CDR3 length: 15 amino acids. The germline V gene has CDR1 ENHRY and CDR2 SYGVKD. The V gene lost 4 bases and the J gene lost 1 base, with 13 bases spanning the gap. CDR3 residues: CAISGSDGPNTEAFF. In DNA form, the CDR3 reads TGTGCCATCAGTGGCTCAGACGGCCCGAACACTGAAGCTTTCTTT.